This section outlines one T cell receptor (beta chain) sequence together with its context. Its specific antigen is unknown. Nothing much larger sits one base from this clone, and base qualities are not available. These data belong to a study of blood T cell repertoires in COVID-19 (TCRdb year 2020). Broadly, across the study: The collaborator samples originated in the United States, Italy and Spain and spanned the acute and convalescent phases of COVID-19. The sample metadata nearly always contained a de-identified subject ID, COVID-19 status, age in years and sex. The material from the prospective study consisted of cDNA or gDNA derived from T cells, B-cell-depleted T cells, or PBMCs. The repertoires were released in a freely available public database meant as a resource for research on the immune response to SARS-CoV-2. HLA class I and class II types, where available, came from metadata supplied by the sample provider rather than from assay-based typing. Samples came from the ongoing ImmuneRACE study (first 160 participants) plus 1,254 subjects from 6 global collaborators. The dataset comprised deeply sampled blood TCRbeta repertoires from subjects exposed to, actively infected with, or recovered from COVID-19.

V is shortened by 6 bases, J by 4 bases, and the region joining them spans 33 bases. The CDR3 spans 20 residues, from the cysteine through the phenylalanine. Only the CDR3 region is kept as DNA, spanning 60 bases read in frame from base 1. CDR1 and CDR2 (KGHSH, LQKENI) derive from the germline V gene. Participants in the prospective study were aged roughly 18 to 90 years, lived in 24 United States geographic areas, and enrolled through a virtual design. In the prospective study, cohorts were assigned on the basis of participant-reported clinical history obtained from a screening survey and a study questionnaire. Recovered participants in ImmuneRACE Cohort 3 were defined by two consecutive negative NP/OP PCR tests, clearance by a healthcare professional, or resolution of symptoms. In the prospective study, whole blood, serum and a nasopharyngeal or oropharyngeal swab were collected from each participant by mobile phlebotomists. Over an approximately 2-month period, participants in the prospective study had the option of providing additional blood draws and questionnaires. Before DNA extraction, blood samples from the prospective study were shipped at room temperature or frozen.

The immunoSEQ Assay, a bias-controlled multiplex PCR, was used to amplify TCRbeta CDR3 regions from genomic DNA. In the authors' own workflow: Nucleated cell counts per sample were estimated from amplification of reference gene primers within the assay. Sequence reads were collapsed and filtered to measure the absolute abundance of every unique TCRbeta CDR3 rearrangement. For each sample, productive Simpson clonality was calculated by taking the square root of Simpson's diversity index across productive rearrangements. TCRdb took over this immuneACCESS table, retaining in-frame rearrangements with V and J assigned. Such tables are incomplete; in checked studies, under half of the missing clones stem from an unresolved V gene, and the remainder is unexplained. That table furnishes V, J and clone size, whereas the DNA furnished D and trimming. Counted in this sample were approximately 330,000 clones; about nine tenths of them appeared once. The top ten clones comprise about a tenth of the sample.

The study at large found these results: How much clinical and demographic metadata was included differed by source and by participant, and the metadata was provided uncurated.

This sequence originates from a woman aged 25 to 39 who had recovered from COVID-19. The sequencing input was PBMCs or T cells enriched from blood (not recorded which). The chain joins TRBV18 to TRBJ1-1; possibly the D gene is TRBD1, per 5 matching bases. The nucleotide sequence is TGTGCCAGCTCCCCTCAAAACCCCCCGGTCCACTGGGGGGGAGGCACTGAAGCTTTCTTT. It specifies CASSPQNPPVHWGGGTEAFF.